The present T cell receptor beta chain was sequenced within a study of T cell responses to AZD1222 COVID-19 vaccine (dated by TCRdb to 2020 to 2022). About the study as a whole: A total of 230 to 250 trial participants underwent TCR sequencing, of whom nearly 210 received two doses of AZD1222 and about 25 received two doses of the MenACWY control vaccine. Trial participants were enrolled by age into subgroups of 18-55, 56-69 and 70-plus years, and about 150, 27 and 61 TCR-sequenced participants, respectively, were included in these subgroups. The paper's findings and limits, for the study overall: Because no samples from the day 14 peak response were available, repertoires could be characterized only after the peak T cell response. The vaccine-associated CD4 TCRs covered the entire spike protein, and the dominant responses fell in regions 160-218 and 743-854. The 56-69-year group was small, and its depth increase did not reach significance, likely because of low power. Participants were mostly white British, with more females than males. The authors suggested clonal diversity may have been underestimated. Spike-specific TCR breadth and depth rose significantly after two AZD1222 doses compared with day 0 and with MenACWY recipients. Reportedly, almost half of the unique spike-specific TCRs recognized epitopes lying outside the regions that are mutated in the B.1.351 and B.1.1.7 variants. Only five to seven AZD1222 recipients were SARS-CoV-2 seropositive at baseline, limiting conclusions about previously exposed vaccinees.

For this clone: What antigen it recognizes has not been identified. Base qualities were left out, and no much larger clone turns up one base away.

The CDR3 regions of human TCRbeta chains were analyzed by immunosequencing. The paper's processing steps were these. TCRs in the repertoires were compared against a reference library of SARS-CoV-2-specific TCRs that had been generated with the MIRA antigen-specificity platform. Breadth meant the fraction of unique TCRs that were SARS-CoV-2-associated, whereas depth meant the fraction of total T cells that were SARS-CoV-2-associated. Using the MIRA data, every spike-specific TCR was mapped to the spike region that the TCR reacted to and assigned to either a CD4 or a CD8 class. Log10-transformed breadth and depth values were compared by one-way ANOVA with Sidak's multiple comparisons tests. The table comes from immuneACCESS by way of TCRdb, which keeps in-frame sequences with V and J called. Part of the clones is missing from these tables; in studies checked, under half for an unresolved V gene and the rest for unknown reasons. V, J and clone size were drawn from that table, and D and trimming were deduced from the DNA. Present in this sample are over 50,000 clones, 81% of which were seen just once. Of the sample, 26% is held by the ten largest clones.

The junction shows trimming of 5 bases on V and 7 bases on J, plus 15 bases between the germline ends. CDR1 and CDR2 (MNHEY, SMNVEV) derive from the germline V gene (reference sequence). Inclusive of the bounding cysteine and phenylalanine, the CDR3 is 13 residues long. Left in the record is the CDR3 DNA by itself, 39 bases read in frame from the first base. This specimen's time point label, interpreted: about 28 days (+/-7) after the second vaccine dose. Because spike-specific TCR depth and breadth did not differ between the two schedules, AZD1222 recipients who got a second dose at roughly 4 weeks were pooled with those who got a second dose at roughly 12 weeks. Vaccinee samples were obtained from the UK trials COV001 and COV002, which included a single-blind randomized controlled phase 2/3 trial of AZD1222 (ChAdOx1 nCoV-19) in healthy adults. Trial participant PBMC samples were collected at day 0 and day 28 after the second dose for TCRbeta chain sequencing.

This sequence uses TRBV27 and TRBJ2-7, with the D segment identity uncertain. This sequence originates from an adult who received the AZD1222 COVID-19 vaccine. This specimen was peripheral blood, taken 28 days after the second AZD1222 dose. The DNA reads as follows: TGTGCCAGCAGTCTCGGACCGAGCACAGAGCAGTACTTC. The resulting protein is CASSLGPSTEQYF.